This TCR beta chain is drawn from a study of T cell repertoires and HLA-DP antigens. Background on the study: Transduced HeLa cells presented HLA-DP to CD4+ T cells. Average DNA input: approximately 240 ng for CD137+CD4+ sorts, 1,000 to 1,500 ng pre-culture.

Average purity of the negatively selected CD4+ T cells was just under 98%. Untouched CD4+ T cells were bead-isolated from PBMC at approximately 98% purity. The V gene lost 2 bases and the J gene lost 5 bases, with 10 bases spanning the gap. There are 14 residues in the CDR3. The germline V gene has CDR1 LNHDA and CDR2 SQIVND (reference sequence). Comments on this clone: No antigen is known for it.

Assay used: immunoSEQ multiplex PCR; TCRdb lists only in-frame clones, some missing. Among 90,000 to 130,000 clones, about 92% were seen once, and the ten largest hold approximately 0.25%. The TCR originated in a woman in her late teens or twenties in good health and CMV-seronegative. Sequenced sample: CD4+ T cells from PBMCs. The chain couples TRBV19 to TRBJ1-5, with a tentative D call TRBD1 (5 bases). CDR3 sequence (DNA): TGTGCCAGTAGTATATCAGGGTTCGATCAGCCCCAGCATTTT. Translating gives CASSISGFDQPQHF.